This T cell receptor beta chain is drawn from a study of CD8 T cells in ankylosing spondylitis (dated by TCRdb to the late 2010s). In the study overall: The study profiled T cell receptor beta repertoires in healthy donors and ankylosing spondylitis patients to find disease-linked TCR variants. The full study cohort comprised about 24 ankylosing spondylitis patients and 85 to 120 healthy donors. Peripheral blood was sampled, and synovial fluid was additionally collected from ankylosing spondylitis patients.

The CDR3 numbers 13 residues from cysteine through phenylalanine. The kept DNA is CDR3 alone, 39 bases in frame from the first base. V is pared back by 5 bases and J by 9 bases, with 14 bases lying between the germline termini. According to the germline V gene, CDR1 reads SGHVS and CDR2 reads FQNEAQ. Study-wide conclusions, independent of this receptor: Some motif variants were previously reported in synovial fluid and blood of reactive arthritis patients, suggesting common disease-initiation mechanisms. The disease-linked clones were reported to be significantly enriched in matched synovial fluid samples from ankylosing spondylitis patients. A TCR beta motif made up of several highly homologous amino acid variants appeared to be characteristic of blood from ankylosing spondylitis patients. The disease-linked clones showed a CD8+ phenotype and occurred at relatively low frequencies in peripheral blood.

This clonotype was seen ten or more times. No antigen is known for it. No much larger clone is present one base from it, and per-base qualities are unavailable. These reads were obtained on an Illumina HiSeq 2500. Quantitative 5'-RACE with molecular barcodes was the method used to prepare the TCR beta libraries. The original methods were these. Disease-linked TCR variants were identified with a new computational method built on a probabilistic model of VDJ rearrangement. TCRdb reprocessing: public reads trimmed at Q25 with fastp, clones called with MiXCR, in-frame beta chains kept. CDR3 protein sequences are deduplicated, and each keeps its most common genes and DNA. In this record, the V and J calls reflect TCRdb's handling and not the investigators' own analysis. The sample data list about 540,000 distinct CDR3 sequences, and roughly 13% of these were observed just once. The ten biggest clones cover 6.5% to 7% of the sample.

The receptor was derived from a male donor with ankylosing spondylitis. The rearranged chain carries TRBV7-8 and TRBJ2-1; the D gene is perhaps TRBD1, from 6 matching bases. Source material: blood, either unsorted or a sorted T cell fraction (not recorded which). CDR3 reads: CASSPREGGEQFF. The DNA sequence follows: TGTGCCAGCAGCCCACGTGAAGGGGGTGAGCAGTTCTTC.